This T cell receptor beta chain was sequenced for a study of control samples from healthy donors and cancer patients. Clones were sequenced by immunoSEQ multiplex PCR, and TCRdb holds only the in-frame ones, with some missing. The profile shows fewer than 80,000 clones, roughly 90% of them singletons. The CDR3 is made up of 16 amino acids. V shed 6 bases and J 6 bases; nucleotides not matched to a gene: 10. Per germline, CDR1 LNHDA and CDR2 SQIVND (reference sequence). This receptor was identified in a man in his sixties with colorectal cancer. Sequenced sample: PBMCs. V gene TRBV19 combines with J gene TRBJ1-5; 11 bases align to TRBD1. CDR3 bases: TGTGCCAGTAGGGGACCGGGACAGGGGGTTTCTCAGCCCCAGCATTTT. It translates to CASRGPGQGVSQPQHF. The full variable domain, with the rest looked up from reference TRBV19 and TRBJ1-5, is DGGITQSPKYLFRKEGQNVTLSCEQNLNHDAMYWYRQDPGQGLRLIYYSQIVNDFQKGDIAEGYSVSREKKESFPLTVTSAQKNPTAFYLCASRGPGQGVSQPQHFGDGTRLSIL.